These 5 T cell receptor beta chains originate from one sample sequenced in a study of CD8 T cells in ankylosing spondylitis. From the 5' RACE reads, TCRdb called clonotypes with MiXCR, one entry per CDR3 protein. The sample gives approximately 150,000 distinct CDR3 sequences, 30% to 35% of which show up once; 6% is in the top ten. The sample comprised synovial fluid, either unsorted or a sorted T cell fraction (not recorded which). These receptors originate from a male donor with ankylosing spondylitis.

The genes are TRBV7-8 and TRBJ1-1; 12 nucleotides align to TRBD1. This CDR3 region has 13 residues. Germline V gene lookup returns CDR1 SGHVS and CDR2 FQNEAQ. V trimming: 5 bases; J trimming: 9 bases; junction bases outside the gene matches: 4. The CDR3: CASSGGTGGKAFF. The CDR3 nucleotides are TGTGCCAGCAGCGGAGGGACAGGGGGCAAAGCTTTCTTT.

The chain couples TRBV11-3 to TRBJ1-1; a possible D gene is TRBD1 (5 bases). The CDR3 covers 13 residues. Trimming shortened V by 5 bases and J by 10 bases, and 17 bases separated the two germline ends. Germline loops: CDR1 SGHNT, CDR2 YENEEA. The CDR3 here is CASSPAGARGAFF. CDR3 nucleotides: TGTGCCAGCAGCCCCGCCGGGGCTCGGGGAGCTTTCTTT. The variable domain in full, with the rest retrieved from reference TRBV11-3 and TRBJ1-1, is EAGVVQSPRYKIIEKKQPVAFWCNPISGHNTLYWYLQNLGQGPELLIRYENEEAVDDSQLPKDRFSAERLKGVDSTLKIQPAELGDSAVYLCASSPAGARGAFFGQGTRLTVV.

This clonotype was seen ten or more times. This chain connects TRBV11-2 to TRBJ2-3; 8 bases match TRBD2. The CDR3 is 15 amino acids. Per germline, CDR1 SGHAT and CDR2 FQNNGV. V was pared by 0 bases and J by 8 bases, with 7 bases of the junction left unmatched. The CDR3 sequence is CASSLDGAAGGTQYF. The CDR3 DNA follows: TGTGCCAGCAGCTTAGATGGAGCGGCGGGGGGTACGCAGTATTTT.

In its sample, this clonotype was seen a few times. The J gene is TRBJ1-2, the V gene TRBV5-6; 8 nucleotides align to TRBD1. Trimming took 0 bases from V and 4 from J; bases not matched to a gene: 2. The length of the CDR3 is 14 residues. Germline-derived CDR1 and CDR2 are SGHDT and YYEEEE. CDR3 sequence reads: CASSLDRGTYGYTF. CDR3 bases: TGTGCCAGCAGCTTGGACAGGGGGACCTATGGCTACACCTTC.

The table lists this clonotype with a few counts. This chain links TRBV5-5 with TRBJ2-1; 8 nucleotides align to TRBD1. The trim removed 4 bases at V and 1 base at J, leaving 1 base unmatched. Germline V gives CDR1 SGHKS, CDR2 YYEKEE (reference sequence). The CDR3 covers 14 residues. The CDR3 spells CASSRQGSYNEQFF. CDR3 sequence (DNA): TGTGCCAGCAGCAGACAGGGGTCCTACAATGAGCAGTTCTTC.